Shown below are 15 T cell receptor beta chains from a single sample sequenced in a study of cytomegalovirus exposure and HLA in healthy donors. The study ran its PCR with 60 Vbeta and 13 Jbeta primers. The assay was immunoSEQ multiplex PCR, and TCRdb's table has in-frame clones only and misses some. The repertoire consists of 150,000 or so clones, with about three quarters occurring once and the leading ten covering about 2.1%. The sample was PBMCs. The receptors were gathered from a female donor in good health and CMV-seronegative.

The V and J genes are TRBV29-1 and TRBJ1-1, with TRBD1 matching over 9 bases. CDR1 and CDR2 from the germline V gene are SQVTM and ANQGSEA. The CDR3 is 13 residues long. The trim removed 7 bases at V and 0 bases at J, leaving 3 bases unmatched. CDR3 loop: CSAYRGLNTEAFF. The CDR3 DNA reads TGCAGCGCTTACAGGGGGCTGAACACTGAAGCTTTCTTT.

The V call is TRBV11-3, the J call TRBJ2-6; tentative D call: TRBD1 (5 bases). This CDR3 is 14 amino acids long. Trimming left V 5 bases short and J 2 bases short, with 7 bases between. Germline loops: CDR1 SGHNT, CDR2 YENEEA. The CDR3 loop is CASSPGTGANVLTF. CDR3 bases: TGTGCCAGCAGCCCAGGGACTGGGGCCAACGTCCTGACTTTC.

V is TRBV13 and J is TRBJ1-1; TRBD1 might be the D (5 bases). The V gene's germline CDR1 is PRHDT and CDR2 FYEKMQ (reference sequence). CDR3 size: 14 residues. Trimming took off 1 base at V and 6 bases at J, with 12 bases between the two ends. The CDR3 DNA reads TGTGCCAGCAGCTTAGATCAGGGTTTCCCTGAAGCTTTCTTT. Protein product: CASSLDQGFPEAFF. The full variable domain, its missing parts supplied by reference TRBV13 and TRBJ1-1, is AAGVIQSPRHLIKEKRETATLKCYPIPRHDTVYWYQQGPGQDPQFLISFYEKMQSDKGSIPDRFSAQQFSDYHSELNMSSLELGDSALYFCASSLDQGFPEAFFGQGTRLTVV.

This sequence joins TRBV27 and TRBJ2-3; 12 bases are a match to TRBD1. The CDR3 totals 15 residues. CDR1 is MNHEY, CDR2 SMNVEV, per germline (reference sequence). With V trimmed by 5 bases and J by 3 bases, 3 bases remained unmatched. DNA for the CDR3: TGTGCCAGCAGTCGGGACAGGGGGCTGACAGATACGCAGTATTTT. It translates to CASSRDRGLTDTQYF.

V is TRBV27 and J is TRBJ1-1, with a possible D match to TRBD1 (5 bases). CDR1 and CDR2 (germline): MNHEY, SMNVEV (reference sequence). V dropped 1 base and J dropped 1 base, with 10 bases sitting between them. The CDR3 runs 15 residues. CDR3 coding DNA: TGTGCCAGCAGTTTATGGGGAGGGGCGAACACTGAAGCTTTCTTT. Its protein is CASSLWGGANTEAFF.

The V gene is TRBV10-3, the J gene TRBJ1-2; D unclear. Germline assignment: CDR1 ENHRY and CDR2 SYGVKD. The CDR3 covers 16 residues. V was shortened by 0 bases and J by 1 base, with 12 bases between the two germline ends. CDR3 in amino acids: CAISESYEQINYGYTF. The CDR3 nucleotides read TGTGCCATCAGTGAGTCTTACGAACAGATTAACTATGGCTACACCTTC.

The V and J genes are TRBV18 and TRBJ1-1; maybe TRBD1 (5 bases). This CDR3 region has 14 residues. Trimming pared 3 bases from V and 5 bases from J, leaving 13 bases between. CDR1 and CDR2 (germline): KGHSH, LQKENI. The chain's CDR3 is CASSPRQRGTEAFF. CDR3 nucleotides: TGTGCCAGCTCACCCCGACAGAGAGGAACTGAAGCTTTCTTT.

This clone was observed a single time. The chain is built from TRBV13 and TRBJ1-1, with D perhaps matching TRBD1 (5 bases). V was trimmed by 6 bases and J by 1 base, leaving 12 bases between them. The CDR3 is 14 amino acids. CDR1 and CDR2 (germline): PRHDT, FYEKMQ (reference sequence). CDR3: CASRTGGENTEAFF. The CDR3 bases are TGTGCCAGCAGGACCGGAGGGGAGAACACTGAAGCTTTCTTT. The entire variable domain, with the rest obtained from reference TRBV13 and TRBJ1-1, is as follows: AAGVIQSPRHLIKEKRETATLKCYPIPRHDTVYWYQQGPGQDPQFLISFYEKMQSDKGSIPDRFSAQQFSDYHSELNMSSLELGDSALYFCASRTGGENTEAFFGQGTRLTVV.

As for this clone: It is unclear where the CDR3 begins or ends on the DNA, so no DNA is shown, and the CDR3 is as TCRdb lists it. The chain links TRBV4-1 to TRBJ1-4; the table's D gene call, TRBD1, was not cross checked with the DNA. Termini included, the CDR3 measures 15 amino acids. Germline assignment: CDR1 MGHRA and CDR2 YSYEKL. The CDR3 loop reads CASSHRGQLMKNCFF.

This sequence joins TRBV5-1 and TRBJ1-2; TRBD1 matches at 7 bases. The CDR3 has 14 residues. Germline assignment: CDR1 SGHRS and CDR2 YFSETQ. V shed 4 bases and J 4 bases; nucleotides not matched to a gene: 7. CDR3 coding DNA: TGCGCCAGCAGCAGCGCACAGGGGCTCTATGGCTACACCTTC. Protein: CASSSAQGLYGYTF.

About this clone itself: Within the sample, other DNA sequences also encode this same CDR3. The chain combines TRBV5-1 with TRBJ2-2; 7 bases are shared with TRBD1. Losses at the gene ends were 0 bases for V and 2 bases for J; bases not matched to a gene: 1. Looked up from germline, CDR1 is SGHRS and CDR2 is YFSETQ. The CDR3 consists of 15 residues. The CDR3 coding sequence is TGCGCCAGCAGCTTGGGACAGGGTAACACCGGGGAGCTGTTTTTT. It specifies CASSLGQGNTGELFF.

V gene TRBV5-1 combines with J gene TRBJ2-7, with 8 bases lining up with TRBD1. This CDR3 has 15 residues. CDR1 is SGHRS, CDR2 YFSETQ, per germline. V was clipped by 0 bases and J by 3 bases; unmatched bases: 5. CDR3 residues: CASSLALGTGYEQYF. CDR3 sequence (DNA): TGCGCCAGCAGCTTGGCCTTAGGGACAGGCTACGAGCAGTACTTC.

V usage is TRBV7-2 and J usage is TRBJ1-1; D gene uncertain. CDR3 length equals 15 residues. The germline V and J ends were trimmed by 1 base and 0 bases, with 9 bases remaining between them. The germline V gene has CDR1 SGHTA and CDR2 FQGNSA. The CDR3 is CASSLVGKLNTEAFF. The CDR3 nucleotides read TGTGCCAGCAGCTTAGTCGGGAAGTTGAACACTGAAGCTTTCTTT.

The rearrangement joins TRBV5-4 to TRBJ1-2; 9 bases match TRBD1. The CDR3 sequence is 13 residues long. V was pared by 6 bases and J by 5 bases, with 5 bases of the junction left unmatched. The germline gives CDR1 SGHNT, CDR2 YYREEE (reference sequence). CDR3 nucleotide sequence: TGTGCCAGCACCCCAGACAGGGGGTATGGCTACACCTTC. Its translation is CASTPDRGYGYTF. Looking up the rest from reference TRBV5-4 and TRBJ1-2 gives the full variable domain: ETGVTQSPTHLIKTRGQQVTLRCSSQSGHNTVSWYQQALGQGPQFIFQYYREEENGRGNFPPRFSGLQFPNYSSELNVNALELDDSALYLCASTPDRGYGYTFGSGTRLTVV.

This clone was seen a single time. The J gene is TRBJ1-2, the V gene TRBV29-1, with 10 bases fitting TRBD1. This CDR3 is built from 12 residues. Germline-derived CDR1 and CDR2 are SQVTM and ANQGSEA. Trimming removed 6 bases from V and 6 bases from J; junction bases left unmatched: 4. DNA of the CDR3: TGCAGCGTCGGAGGACAGGGGGATGGCTACACCTTC. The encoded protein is CSVGGQGDGYTF.